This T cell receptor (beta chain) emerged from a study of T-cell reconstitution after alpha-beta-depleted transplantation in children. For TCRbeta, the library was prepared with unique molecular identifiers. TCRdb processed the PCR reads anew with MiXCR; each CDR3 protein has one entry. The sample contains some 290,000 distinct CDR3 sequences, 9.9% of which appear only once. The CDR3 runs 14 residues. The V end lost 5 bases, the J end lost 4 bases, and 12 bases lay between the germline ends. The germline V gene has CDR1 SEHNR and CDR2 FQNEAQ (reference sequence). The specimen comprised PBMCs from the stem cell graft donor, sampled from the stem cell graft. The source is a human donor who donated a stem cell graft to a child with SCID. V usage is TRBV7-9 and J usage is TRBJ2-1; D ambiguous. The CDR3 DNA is TGTGCCAGCAGCCCAACCACCGAGTACAATGAGCAGTTCTTC. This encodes CASSPTTEYNEQFF.